This T cell receptor (beta chain) was observed in a study of T cell repertoires in ileal Crohn's disease. Study background: Every patient was operated on for stricturing (around 61%) or penetrating (approximately 40%) complications. Biopsies of the neoterminal ileum at postoperative colonoscopy form M6 samples. About half of patients got postoperative therapy: about twelve thiopurines, around 18 anti-TNF.

Time point here: neoterminal ileum biopsy at postoperative endoscopy, about 6 months after surgery. Generated by immunoSEQ multiplex PCR, the TCRdb table keeps only in-frame clones and is missing some. This sample has about 62,000 clones, with around 90% found just once. Study-wide findings and caveats: The median delay to postoperative endoscopy was approximately 7.5 months.

The CDR3 has 12 amino acids. Germline V lookup: CDR1 SGHNT, CDR2 YYREEE (reference sequence). The ends were cut back, 2 bases at V and 4 bases at J, with 6 bases in the middle. This clone has only one observation. The antigen is undetermined. This TCR was sampled from an adult with Crohn's disease. Material for sequencing was ileal tissue. The V call is TRBV5-4, the J call TRBJ1-1; no clear D gene. CDR3 sequence reads: CASSFLATEAFF. In DNA form, the CDR3 reads TGTGCCAGCAGCTTTTTGGCCACTGAAGCTTTCTTT.